This T cell receptor (beta chain) was identified during a study of T cell responses to AZD1222 COVID-19 vaccine. In germline, CDR1 is WNHNN, CDR2 SYGVQD (reference sequence). The CDR3 spans 15 residues. Trimming removed 7 bases from V and 0 bases from J, with 15 bases in between. Using immunoSEQ multiplex PCR, the repertoire was profiled, and TCRdb retains in-frame clones only, with some absent. This table has about 140,000 clones, more than 85% appearing once. V and J are TRBV10-1 and TRBJ1-1; no clear D. The receptor's source is an adult in good health. The material was peripheral blood, obtained on day 0 of AZD1222 vaccination. The chain's CDR3 is CASTLRWQLNTEAFF. The DNA of the CDR3 is TGCGCCAGCACCCTGAGGTGGCAACTGAACACTGAAGCTTTCTTT.